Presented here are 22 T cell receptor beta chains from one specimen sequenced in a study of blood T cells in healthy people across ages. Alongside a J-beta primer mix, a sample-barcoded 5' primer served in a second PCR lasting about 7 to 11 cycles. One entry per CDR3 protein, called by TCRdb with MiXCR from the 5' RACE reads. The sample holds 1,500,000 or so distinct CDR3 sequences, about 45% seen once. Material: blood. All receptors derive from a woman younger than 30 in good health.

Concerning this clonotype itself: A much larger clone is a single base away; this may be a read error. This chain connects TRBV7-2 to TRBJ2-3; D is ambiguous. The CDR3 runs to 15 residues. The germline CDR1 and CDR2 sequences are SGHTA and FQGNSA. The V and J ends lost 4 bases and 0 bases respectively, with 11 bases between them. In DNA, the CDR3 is TGTGCCAGCAGCTACCGACTGGCTAGCACAGATACGCAGTATTTT. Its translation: CASSYRLASTDTQYF.

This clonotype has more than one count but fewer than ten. The CDR3 coding sequence is TGTGCCACCAGTGCGACAGGGACCTCCTACAATGAGCAGTTCTTC. It yields the protein CATSATGTSYNEQFF. The V gene is TRBV24-1, the J gene TRBJ2-1; 7 nucleotides agree with TRBD1. V was pared by 5 bases and J by 0 bases, with 3 bases of the junction left unmatched. Germline CDR1 is KGHDR and CDR2 is SFDVKD. This CDR3 spans 15 amino acids.

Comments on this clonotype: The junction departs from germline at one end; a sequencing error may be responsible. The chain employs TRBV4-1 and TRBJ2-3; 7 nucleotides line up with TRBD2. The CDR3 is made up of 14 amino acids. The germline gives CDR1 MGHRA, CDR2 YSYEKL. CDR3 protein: CASNQGTIADTQYF. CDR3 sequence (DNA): TGCGCCAGCAACCAAGGGACTATCGCAGATACGCAGTATTTT.

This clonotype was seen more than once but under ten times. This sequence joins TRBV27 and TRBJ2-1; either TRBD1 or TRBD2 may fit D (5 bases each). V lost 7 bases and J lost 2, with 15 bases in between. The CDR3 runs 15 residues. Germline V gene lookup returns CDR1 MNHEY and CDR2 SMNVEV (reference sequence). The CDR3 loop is CASNSGTRAYNEQFF. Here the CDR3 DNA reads TGTGCCAGCAATTCCGGGACCAGGGCCTACAATGAGCAGTTCTTC.

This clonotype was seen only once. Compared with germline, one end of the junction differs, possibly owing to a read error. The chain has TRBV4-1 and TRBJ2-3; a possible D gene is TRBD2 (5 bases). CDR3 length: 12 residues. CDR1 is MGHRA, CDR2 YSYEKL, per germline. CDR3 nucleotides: TGCGTCAGCAGTGGACTCACAGATACGCAGTATTTT. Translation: CVSSGLTDTQYF.

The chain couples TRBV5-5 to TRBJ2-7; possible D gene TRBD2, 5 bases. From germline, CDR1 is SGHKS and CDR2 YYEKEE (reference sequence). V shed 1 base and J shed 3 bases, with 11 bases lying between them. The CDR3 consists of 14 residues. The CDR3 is CASSLSPGNYEQYF. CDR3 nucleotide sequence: TGTGCCAGCAGCTTGAGTCCGGGGAACTACGAGCAGTACTTC.

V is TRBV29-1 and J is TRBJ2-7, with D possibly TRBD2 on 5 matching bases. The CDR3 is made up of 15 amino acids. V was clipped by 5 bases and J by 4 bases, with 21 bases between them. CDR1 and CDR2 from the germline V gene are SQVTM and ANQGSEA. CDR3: CSVRAPGIGIYEQYF. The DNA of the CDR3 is TGCAGCGTTCGAGCCCCCGGGATAGGGATATACGAGCAGTACTTC.

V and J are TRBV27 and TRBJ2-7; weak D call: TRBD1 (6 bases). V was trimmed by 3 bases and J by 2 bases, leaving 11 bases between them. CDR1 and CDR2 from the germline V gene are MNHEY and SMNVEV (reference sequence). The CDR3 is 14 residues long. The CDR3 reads CASSLWDTPYEQYF. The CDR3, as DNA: TGTGCCAGCAGTTTGTGGGACACCCCCTACGAGCAGTACTTC.

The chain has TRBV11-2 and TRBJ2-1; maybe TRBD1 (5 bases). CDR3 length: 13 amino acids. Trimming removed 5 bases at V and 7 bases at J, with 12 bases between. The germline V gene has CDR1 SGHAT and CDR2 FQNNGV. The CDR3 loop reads CASSQDRLNEQFF. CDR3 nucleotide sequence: TGTGCCAGCAGCCAAGACAGATTGAATGAGCAGTTCTTC.

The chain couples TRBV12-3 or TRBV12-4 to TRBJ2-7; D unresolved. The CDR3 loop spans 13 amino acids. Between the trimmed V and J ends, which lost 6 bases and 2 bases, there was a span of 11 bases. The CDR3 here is CASSVVRPYEQYF. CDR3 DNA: TGTGCCAGCAGCGTTGTTAGGCCCTACGAGCAGTACTTC.

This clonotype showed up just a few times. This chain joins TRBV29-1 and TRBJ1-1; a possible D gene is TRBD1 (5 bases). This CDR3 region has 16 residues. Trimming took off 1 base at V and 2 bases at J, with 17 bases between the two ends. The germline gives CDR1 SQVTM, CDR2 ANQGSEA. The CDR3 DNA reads TGCAGCGTTGAAGGACGGGGGGGGTTGGCAAACACTGAAGCTTTCTTT. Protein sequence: CSVEGRGGLANTEAFF.

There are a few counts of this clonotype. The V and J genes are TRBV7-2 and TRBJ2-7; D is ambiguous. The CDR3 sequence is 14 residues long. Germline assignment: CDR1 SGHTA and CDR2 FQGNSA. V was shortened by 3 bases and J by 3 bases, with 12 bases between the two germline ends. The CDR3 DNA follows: TGTGCCAGCAGCTTCGGGTTGGGCCTCTACGAGCAGTACTTC. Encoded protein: CASSFGLGLYEQYF.

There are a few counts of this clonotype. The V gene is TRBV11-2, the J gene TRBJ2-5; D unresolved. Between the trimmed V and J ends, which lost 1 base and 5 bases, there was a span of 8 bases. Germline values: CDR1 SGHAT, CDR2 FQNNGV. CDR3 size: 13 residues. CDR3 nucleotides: TGTGCCAGCAGCTTAGCGGCCTGGGAGACCCAGTACTTC. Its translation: CASSLAAWETQYF.

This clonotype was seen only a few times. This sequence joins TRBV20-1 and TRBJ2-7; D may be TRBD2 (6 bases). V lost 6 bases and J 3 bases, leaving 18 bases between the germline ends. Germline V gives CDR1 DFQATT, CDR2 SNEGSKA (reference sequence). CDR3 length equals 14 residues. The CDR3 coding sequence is TGCAGTGCGAGGGATTGGCGGGGAAGCTACGAGCAGTACTTC. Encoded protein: CSARDWRGSYEQYF.

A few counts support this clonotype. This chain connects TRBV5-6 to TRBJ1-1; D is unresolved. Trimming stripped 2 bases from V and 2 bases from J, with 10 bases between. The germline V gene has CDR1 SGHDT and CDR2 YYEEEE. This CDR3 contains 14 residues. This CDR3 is CASSFSGKNTEAFF. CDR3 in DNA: TGTGCCAGCAGCTTTTCCGGGAAAAACACTGAAGCTTTCTTT.

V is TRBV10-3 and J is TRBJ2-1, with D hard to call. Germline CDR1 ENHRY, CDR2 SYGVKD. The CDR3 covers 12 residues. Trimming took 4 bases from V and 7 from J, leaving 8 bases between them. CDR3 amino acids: CAISGAGNEQFF. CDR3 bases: TGTGCCATCAGTGGGGCCGGTAATGAGCAGTTCTTC.

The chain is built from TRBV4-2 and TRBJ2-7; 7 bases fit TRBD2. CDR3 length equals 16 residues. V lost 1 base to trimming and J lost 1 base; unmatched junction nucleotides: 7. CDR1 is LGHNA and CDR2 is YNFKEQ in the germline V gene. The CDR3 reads CASSQVQTSASYEQYF. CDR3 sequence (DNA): TGTGCCAGCAGCCAAGTTCAAACTAGCGCATCCTACGAGCAGTACTTC.

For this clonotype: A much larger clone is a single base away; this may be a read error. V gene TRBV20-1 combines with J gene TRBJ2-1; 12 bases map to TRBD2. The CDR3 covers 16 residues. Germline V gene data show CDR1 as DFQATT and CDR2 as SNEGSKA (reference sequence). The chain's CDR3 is CSARMSSGGANNERFF. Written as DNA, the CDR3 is TGCAGTGCACGAATGTCTAGCGGGGGGGCGAATAATGAGCGGTTCTTC.

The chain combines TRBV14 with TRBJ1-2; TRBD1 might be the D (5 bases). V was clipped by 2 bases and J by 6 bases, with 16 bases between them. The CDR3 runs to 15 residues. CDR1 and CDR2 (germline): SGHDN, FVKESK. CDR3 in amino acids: CASSQNAGPLDGYTF. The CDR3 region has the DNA TGTGCCAGCAGCCAAAACGCGGGGCCCCTGGATGGCTACACCTTC.

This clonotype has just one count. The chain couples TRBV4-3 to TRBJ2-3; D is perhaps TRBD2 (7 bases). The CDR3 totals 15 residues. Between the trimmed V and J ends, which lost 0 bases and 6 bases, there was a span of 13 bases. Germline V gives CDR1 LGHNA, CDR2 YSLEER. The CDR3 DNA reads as TGCGCCAGCAGCCAAGATAACGGGGGGCGTGATACGCAGTATTTT. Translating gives CASSQDNGGRDTQYF.

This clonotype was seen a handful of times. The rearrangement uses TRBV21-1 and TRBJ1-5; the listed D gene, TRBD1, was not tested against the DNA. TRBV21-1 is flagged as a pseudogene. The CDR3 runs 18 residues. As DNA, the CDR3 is TGTGCCAGCAGCAAAGATGAGACAGGGGGCTTTAGCAATCAGCCCCAGCATTTT. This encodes CASSKDETGGFSNQPQHF.

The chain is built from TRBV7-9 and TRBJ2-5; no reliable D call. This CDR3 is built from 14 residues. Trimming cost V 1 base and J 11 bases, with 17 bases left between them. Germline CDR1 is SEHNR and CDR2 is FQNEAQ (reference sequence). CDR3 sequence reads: CASSLGADINEQYF. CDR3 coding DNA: TGTGCCAGCAGCTTAGGGGCAGATATCAATGAGCAGTACTTC.